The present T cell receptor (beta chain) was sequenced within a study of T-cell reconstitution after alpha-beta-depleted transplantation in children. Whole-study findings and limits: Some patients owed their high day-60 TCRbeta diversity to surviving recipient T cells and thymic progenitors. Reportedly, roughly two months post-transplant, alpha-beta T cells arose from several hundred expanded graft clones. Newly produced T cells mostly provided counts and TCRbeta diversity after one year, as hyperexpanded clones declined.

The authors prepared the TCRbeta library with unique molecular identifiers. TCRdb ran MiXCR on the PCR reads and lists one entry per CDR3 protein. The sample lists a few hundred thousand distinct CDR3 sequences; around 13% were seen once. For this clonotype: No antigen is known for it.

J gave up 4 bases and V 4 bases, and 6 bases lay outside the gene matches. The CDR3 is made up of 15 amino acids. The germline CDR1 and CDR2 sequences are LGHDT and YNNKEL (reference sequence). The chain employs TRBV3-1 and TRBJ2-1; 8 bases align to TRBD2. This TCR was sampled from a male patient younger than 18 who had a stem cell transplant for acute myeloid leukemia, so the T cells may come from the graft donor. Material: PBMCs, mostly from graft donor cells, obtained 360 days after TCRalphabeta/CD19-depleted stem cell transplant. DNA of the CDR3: TGTGCCAGCAGCCTCCAGCGGGAGTGGTACAATGAGCAGTTCTTC. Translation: CASSLQREWYNEQFF.